A single sample is the source of the 28 T cell receptor beta chains below, sequenced in a study of vaccination effects on CD4 cells after COVID-19. No antigens are known for them. Sequenced by immunoSEQ multiplex PCR; TCRdb stores in-frame clones only, minus some. The sample contains tens of thousands of clones, about 76% of which appear only once. Antigen-specific CD4+ T cells were expanded (with viral peptide pools) by the ViraFEST assay ahead of sequencing. Researchers isolated CD4+ T cells once approximately eleven days of culture had elapsed. Testing of the vaccine recipients showed negative nucleocapsid antibodies and no prior SARS-CoV-2 infection. The sequencing here drew on CD4+ T cells from PBMCs cultured with SARS-CoV-2 spike peptides, taken before COVID-19 vaccination. These receptors all come from a human donor who received a COVID-19 vaccine.

This chain uses TRBV30 with TRBJ2-3; tentative D call: TRBD2 (6 bases). This CDR3 spans 14 amino acids. The germline V gene has CDR1 GTSNPN and CDR2 SVGIG (reference sequence). V was shortened by 3 bases and J by 1 base, with 11 bases between the two germline ends. CDR3 sequence (DNA): TGTGCCTGGAGCGTGGAGGGAGGCACAGATACGCAGTATTTT. Amino acids: CAWSVEGGTDTQYF.

This rearrangement joins TRBV14 to TRBJ1-1; 7 bases are shared with TRBD1. CDR3 length: 15 amino acids. Germline V gene sequence: CDR1 SGHDN, CDR2 FVKESK. V shed 4 bases and J 5 bases; nucleotides not matched to a gene: 10. The CDR3 DNA reads as TGTGCCAGCAGCCGAACTCAGGGGGGTTGGACTGAAGCTTTCTTT. This codes for CASSRTQGGWTEAFF.

The gene calls are TRBV3-1 (or the pseudogene TRBV3-2) and TRBJ2-1, with 8 bases aligning to TRBD2. The ends lost 0 bases at V and 7 bases at J; junction bases unmatched: 8. In germline, CDR1 is LGHDT, CDR2 YNNKEL (reference sequence). This CDR3 has 16 residues. The CDR3 coding sequence is TGTGCCAGCAGCCAAGATTTAGGGACTAGGGTAAATGAGCAGTTCTTC. Translated: CASSQDLGTRVNEQFF.

This chain links TRBV21-1 with TRBJ2-3; the D call TRBD2 from the table was never checked on the DNA. TRBV21-1 is classified as a pseudogene. CDR3 size: 15 residues. CDR3 bases: TGTGCCCTCAAAATTGGCGGGGGAACCACAGATACGCAGTATTTT. Protein sequence: CALKIGGGTTDTQYF.

This clone was seen more than once but under ten times. V and J are TRBV5-1 and TRBJ2-3, with D tentatively TRBD1 or TRBD2 (5 bases each). This CDR3 has 16 residues. The germline V gene encodes CDR1 SGHRS and CDR2 YFSETQ. Trimming removed 5 bases from V and 4 bases from J, with 20 bases in between. CDR3 region: CASRVPGRERADTQYF. Here the CDR3 DNA reads TGCGCCAGCAGGGTACCGGGACGCGAAAGGGCAGATACGCAGTATTTT.

The chain links TRBV24-1 to TRBJ2-2, with TRBD2 matching over 10 bases. This CDR3 is built from 15 residues. The junction had 2 bases not matched to a gene; V was cut back by 3 bases and J by 5 bases. CDR1 is KGHDR and CDR2 is SFDVKD in the germline V gene. CDR3 nucleotide sequence: TGTGCCACCAGTGATGGGGGACTAGCGACCGGGGAGCTGTTTTTT. Its translation: CATSDGGLATGELFF.

The chain has TRBV5-4 and TRBJ2-5; D is unresolved. V was shortened by 0 bases and J by 3 bases, with 12 bases between the two germline ends. Germline assignment: CDR1 SGHNT and CDR2 YYREEE (reference sequence). The CDR3 has 15 amino acids. In DNA, the CDR3 is TGTGCCAGCAGCTTGGTATCCACTACAAAAGAGACCCAGTACTTC. As protein: CASSLVSTTKETQYF.

This chain joins TRBV2 and TRBJ1-1, with no clear D. This CDR3 region has 13 residues. Per germline, CDR1 SNHLY and CDR2 FYNNEI. Trimming removed 2 bases from V and 11 bases from J, with 15 bases in between. CDR3 nucleotides: TGTGCCAGCAGTGAAAGGGTGAGGGCAGCGGCTTTCTTT. It translates to CASSERVRAAAFF.

The CDR3 DNA reads as TGTGCCAGCAGCCAGCTAGCGGGAGCAGATACGCAGTATTTT. Its translation is CASSQLAGADTQYF. The chain employs TRBV3-1 (or the pseudogene TRBV3-2) and TRBJ2-3; 10 bases align to TRBD2. Germline loops: CDR1 LGHDT, CDR2 YNNKEL (reference sequence). The V and J ends lost 3 bases and 4 bases, in that order; junction bases with no gene match: 1. CDR3 length: 14 amino acids.

On this clone itself: Germline and junction disagree at one end, which may indicate a read error. The J gene is TRBJ2-5, the V gene TRBV19; 7 bases are shared with TRBD1. Germline V CDR1 and CDR2: LNHDA, SQIVND (reference sequence). The CDR3 loop spans 16 amino acids. In DNA, the CDR3 is TGTGCCAGTACTTCTGGTAGGGGGACAGCACAAGGGACCCAGTACTTC. Its translation is CASTSGRGTAQGTQYF.

V and J are TRBV18 and TRBJ2-1; either TRBD1 or TRBD2 may fit D (5 bases each). CDR1 and CDR2 from the germline V gene are KGHSH and LQKENI. Trimming cost V 3 bases and J 5 bases, with 8 bases left between them. This CDR3 comprises 13 residues. CDR3 in amino acids: CASSPPGHNEQFF. CDR3 nucleotides: TGTGCCAGCTCACCTCCGGGACACAATGAGCAGTTCTTC.

The chain carries TRBV2 and TRBJ1-2, with D possibly TRBD1 on 5 matching bases. V was trimmed by 8 bases and J by 6 bases, leaving 16 bases between them. Germline V CDR1 and CDR2: SNHLY, FYNNEI. This CDR3 region has 13 residues. CDR3 in amino acids: CASWDGAGHGYTF. In DNA, the CDR3 is TGTGCCAGCTGGGACGGGGCGGGCCATGGCTACACCTTC.

V gene TRBV5-4 combines with J gene TRBJ1-2; tentative D call: TRBD1 (5 bases). Per germline, CDR1 SGHNT and CDR2 YYREEE (reference sequence). Trimming took off 4 bases at V and 2 bases at J, with 18 bases between the two ends. The CDR3 is made up of 16 amino acids. CDR3 DNA sequence: TGTGCCAGCAGCCTAGAGGGTGGAGGGGCAAACTATGGCTACACCTTC. Translation gives CASSLEGGGANYGYTF.

There are a few counts of this clone. V is TRBV10-3 and J is TRBJ2-2; D unclear. Per the germline V gene, CDR1 is ENHRY and CDR2 is SYGVKD. Between the trimmed V and J ends, which lost 7 bases and 2 bases, there was a span of 5 bases. The CDR3 is made up of 12 amino acids. CDR3 bases: TGTGCCATCACGGAAAACACCGGGGAGCTGTTTTTT. Translating it yields CAITENTGELFF.

The chain has TRBV19 and TRBJ1-3; D possibly corresponds to TRBD1 (5 bases). Trimming left V 2 bases short and J 0 bases short, with 11 bases between. Germline CDR1 reads LNHDA; CDR2 reads SQIVND (reference sequence). The CDR3 covers 16 residues. The CDR3 sequence: CASSISWGFSGNTIYF. In DNA form, the CDR3 reads TGTGCCAGTAGTATAAGCTGGGGCTTCTCTGGAAACACCATATATTTT. Full variable domain (missing parts from reference TRBV19 and TRBJ1-3): DGGITQSPKYLFRKEGQNVTLSCEQNLNHDAMYWYRQDPGQGLRLIYYSQIVNDFQKGDIAEGYSVSREKKESFPLTVTSAQKNPTAFYLCASSISWGFSGNTIYFGEGSWLTVV.

This sequence joins TRBV4-1 and TRBJ2-1; 9 bases match TRBD2. The germline V gene encodes CDR1 MGHRA and CDR2 YSYEKL. With 1 base clipped from V and 4 bases from J, the junction kept 5 bases outside the gene matches. This CDR3 is built from 16 residues. The DNA of the CDR3 is TGCGCCAGCAGCCAAGTCCTAGCGGGGCGATACAATGAGCAGTTCTTC. Encoded protein: CASSQVLAGRYNEQFF.

The chain is built from TRBV18 and TRBJ2-5, with 7 bases lining up with TRBD1. V was clipped by 3 bases and J by 1 base; unmatched bases: 2. CDR3 length: 14 amino acids. CDR1 is KGHSH, CDR2 LQKENI, per germline. CDR3 residues: CASSPGQAQETQYF. CDR3 sequence (DNA): TGTGCCAGCTCACCCGGACAGGCCCAAGAGACCCAGTACTTC.

This rearrangement joins TRBV24-1 to TRBJ2-3; the D is unclear. In germline, CDR1 is KGHDR, CDR2 SFDVKD. Trimming left V 5 bases short and J 4 bases short, with 9 bases between. This CDR3 region has 13 residues. The CDR3 reads CATSASGADTQYF. The DNA of the CDR3 is TGTGCCACCAGTGCGTCCGGCGCAGATACGCAGTATTTT.

The chain combines TRBV5-4 with TRBJ2-1, with D hard to call. This CDR3 is 13 amino acids long. The germline V gene encodes CDR1 SGHNT and CDR2 YYREEE (reference sequence). The V end lost 6 bases, the J end lost 4 bases, and 11 bases lay between the germline ends. CDR3 bases: TGTGCCAGCATCAAAGACGGGTACAATGAGCAGTTCTTC. It translates to CASIKDGYNEQFF. The complete variable domain, with remaining parts taken from reference TRBV5-4 and TRBJ2-1, reads ETGVTQSPTHLIKTRGQQVTLRCSSQSGHNTVSWYQQALGQGPQFIFQYYREEENGRGNFPPRFSGLQFPNYSSELNVNALELDDSALYLCASIKDGYNEQFFGPGTRLTVL.

V and J are TRBV10-2 and TRBJ2-5, with D possibly TRBD1 on 6 matching bases. Germline loops: CDR1 WSHSY, CDR2 SAAADI. The CDR3 loop spans 15 amino acids. Trimming removed 2 bases at V and 1 base at J, with 11 bases between. The CDR3 reads CASSEKSQGQETQYF. For the CDR3, the DNA is TGCGCCAGCAGTGAGAAGTCACAGGGCCAAGAGACCCAGTACTTC.

This clone was picked up a small number of times. DNA of the CDR3: TGTGCCAGCAGTTACGAGCTGAGCTCCTACAATGAGCAGTTCTTC. Protein product: CASSYELSSYNEQFF. This chain uses TRBV6-6 with TRBJ2-1; D not resolved. This CDR3 spans 15 amino acids. CDR1 MNHNY and CDR2 SVGAGI come from the germline V gene (reference sequence). The V end lost 2 bases, the J end lost 0 bases, and 8 bases lay between the germline ends.

The chain carries TRBV10-3 and TRBJ2-7, with 7 nucleotides matching TRBD1. Unmatched junction bases numbered 2, after V lost 3 bases and J lost 0 bases. CDR1 ENHRY and CDR2 SYGVKD come from the germline V gene. The CDR3 is made up of 14 amino acids. CDR3 DNA: TGTGCCATCAGTGATACAGGGGACTCCTACGAGCAGTACTTC. It encodes CAISDTGDSYEQYF.

This clone was recorded a few times. CDR3 residues: CASSLSQGAGNTIYF. DNA for the CDR3: TGCGCCAGCAGCTTGTCACAGGGTGCTGGAAACACCATATATTTT. The chain has TRBV5-1 and TRBJ1-3, with D tentatively TRBD1 (6 bases). V lost 1 base, J lost 2 bases, and 10 bases lay in between. Looked up from germline, CDR1 is SGHRS and CDR2 is YFSETQ. This CDR3 has 15 amino acids.

Only a few counts were recorded for this clone. This sequence joins TRBV5-4 and TRBJ2-7, with D uncertain. Germline V CDR1 and CDR2: SGHNT, YYREEE (reference sequence). Deletions cut 6 bases from V and 6 bases from J, with 7 bases between. CDR3 length: 10 amino acids. The DNA for the CDR3 is TGTGCCAGCACCTTCGGCGAGCAGTACTTC. It translates to CASTFGEQYF. Full variable domain (outside the CDR3, taken from reference TRBV5-4 and TRBJ2-7): ETGVTQSPTHLIKTRGQQVTLRCSSQSGHNTVSWYQQALGQGPQFIFQYYREEENGRGNFPPRFSGLQFPNYSSELNVNALELDDSALYLCASTFGEQYFGPGTRLTVT.

V is TRBV9 and J is TRBJ1-5; D unresolved. Germline-derived CDR1 and CDR2 are SGDLS and YYNGEE. The CDR3 length is 14 residues. Trimming removed 2 bases at V and 4 bases at J, with 10 bases between. CDR3 residues: CASSVGYSNQPQHF. Here the CDR3 DNA reads TGTGCCAGCAGCGTGGGGTATTCTAATCAGCCCCAGCATTTT.

V and J are TRBV10-2 and TRBJ1-6, with 8 bases fitting TRBD1. The CDR3 runs 14 residues. Per germline, CDR1 WSHSY and CDR2 SAAADI. With 6 bases clipped from V and 10 bases from J, the junction kept 8 bases outside the gene matches. The CDR3 loop is CASRPTGGRSPLHF. The CDR3 nucleotides read TGCGCCAGCAGGCCTACAGGGGGAAGGTCACCCCTCCACTTT.

J is TRBJ1-2 and V is TRBV6-1, with TRBD1 identical over 7 bases. Per the germline V gene, CDR1 is MNHNS and CDR2 is SASEGT. V lost 7 bases, J lost 4 bases, and 9 bases stayed unmatched. CDR3 length: 14 amino acids. CDR3 coding DNA: TGTGCCAGCAAAAACTCACAGGGGCTCTATGGCTACACCTTC. The encoded protein is CASKNSQGLYGYTF.

The chain employs TRBV15 and TRBJ1-1; tentative D call: TRBD1 (5 bases). The germline CDR1 and CDR2 sequences are LNHNV and YYDKDF (reference sequence). CDR3 length: 15 amino acids. The V gene lost 5 bases and the J gene lost 5 bases, with 18 bases spanning the gap. CDR3 DNA sequence: TGTGCCACCAGCGGCGGGGTGCGGCGGGGGACTGAAGCTTTCTTT. This encodes CATSGGVRRGTEAFF.